The source of this TCR beta chain is a study of cytomegalovirus exposure and HLA in healthy donors. Overall study context: An analysis done earlier identified some 120 million unique TCR beta sequences from about 179 million T cells.

Turning to this clone: Its antigen is still unknown.

General study points: Several of the most significant clusters were apparently associated with common viral pathogens in a later analysis.

PCR amplification relied on 60 Vbeta primers (plus 13 Jbeta primers). Produced via immunoSEQ multiplex PCR; TCRdb's table is partial and in-frame only. Among about 160,000 clones listed, 75% were seen once. This CDR3 region has 11 residues. Trimming stripped 4 bases from V and 7 bases from J, with 7 bases between. Germline V gives CDR1 SNHLY, CDR2 FYNNEI. The chain couples TRBV2 to TRBJ1-1; D remains ambiguous. Specimen: PBMCs. This receptor was identified in a woman between 45 and 65 years old in good health and CMV-seropositive. The CDR3 DNA follows: TGTGCCAGCAGTGGCGCGGTTGAAGCTTTCTTT. Amino acid sequence: CASSGAVEAFF.